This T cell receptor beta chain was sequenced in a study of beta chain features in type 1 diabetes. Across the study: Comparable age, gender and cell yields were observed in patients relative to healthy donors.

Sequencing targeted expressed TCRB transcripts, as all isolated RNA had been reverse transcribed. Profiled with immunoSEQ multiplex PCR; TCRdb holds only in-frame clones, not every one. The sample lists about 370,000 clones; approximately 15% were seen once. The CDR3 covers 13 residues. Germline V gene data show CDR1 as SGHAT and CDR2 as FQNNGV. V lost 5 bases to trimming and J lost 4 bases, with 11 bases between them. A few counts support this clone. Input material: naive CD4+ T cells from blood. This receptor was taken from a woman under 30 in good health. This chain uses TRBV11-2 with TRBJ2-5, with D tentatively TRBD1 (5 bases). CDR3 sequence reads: CASSPQGPETQYF. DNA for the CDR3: TGTGCCAGCAGCCCTCAGGGTCCAGAGACCCAGTACTTC.